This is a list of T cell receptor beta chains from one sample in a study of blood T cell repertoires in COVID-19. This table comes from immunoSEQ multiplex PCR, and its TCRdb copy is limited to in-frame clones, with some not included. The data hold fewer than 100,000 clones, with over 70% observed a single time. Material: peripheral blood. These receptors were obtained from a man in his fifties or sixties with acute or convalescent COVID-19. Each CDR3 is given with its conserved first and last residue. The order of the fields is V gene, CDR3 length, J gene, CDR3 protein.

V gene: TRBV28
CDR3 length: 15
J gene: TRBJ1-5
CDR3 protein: CASSTAGSGNQPQHF

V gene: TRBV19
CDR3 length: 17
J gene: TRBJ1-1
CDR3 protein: CASSIERRDRGKTEAFF

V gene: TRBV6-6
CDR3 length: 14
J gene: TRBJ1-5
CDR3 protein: CASLRGNSNQPQHF

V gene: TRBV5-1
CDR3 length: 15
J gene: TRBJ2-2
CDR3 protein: CASSLGGQNTGELFF

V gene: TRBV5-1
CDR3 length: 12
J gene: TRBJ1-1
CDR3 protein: CASSIGQTEAFF

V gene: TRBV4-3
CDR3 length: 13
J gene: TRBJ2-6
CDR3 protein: CASSRRGANVLTF

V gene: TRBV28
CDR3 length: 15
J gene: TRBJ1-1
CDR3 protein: CASSAKSQGSAEAFF

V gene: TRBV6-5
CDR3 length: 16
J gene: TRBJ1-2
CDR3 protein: CASSYSRTGGGYGYTF

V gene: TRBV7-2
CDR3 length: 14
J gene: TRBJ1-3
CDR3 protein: CASSYQQGGNTIYF

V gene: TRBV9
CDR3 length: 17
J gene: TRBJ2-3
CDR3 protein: CASSSTRSKATTDTQYF

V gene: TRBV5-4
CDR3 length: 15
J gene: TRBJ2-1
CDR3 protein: CASASTGSSYNEQFF

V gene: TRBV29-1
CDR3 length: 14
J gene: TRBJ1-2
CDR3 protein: CSVEGTHNFYGYTF

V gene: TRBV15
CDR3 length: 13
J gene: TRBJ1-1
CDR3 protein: CATSYDRNTEAFF

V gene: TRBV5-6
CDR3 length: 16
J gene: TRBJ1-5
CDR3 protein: CASSPRAGATNQPQHF

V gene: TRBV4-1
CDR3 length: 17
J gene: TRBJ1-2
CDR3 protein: CASSLSVGTGGTYGYTF

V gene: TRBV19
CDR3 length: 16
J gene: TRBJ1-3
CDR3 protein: CASIRDRPASGNTIYF

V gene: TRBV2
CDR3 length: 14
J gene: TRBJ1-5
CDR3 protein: CASSGQGRNQPQHF

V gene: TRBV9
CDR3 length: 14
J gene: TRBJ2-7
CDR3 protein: CASSVSPGFNEQYF

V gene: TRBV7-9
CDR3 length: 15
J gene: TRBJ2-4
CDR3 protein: CASSTTLVAKNIQYF

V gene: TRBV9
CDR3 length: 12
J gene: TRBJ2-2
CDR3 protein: CASSANSGELFF

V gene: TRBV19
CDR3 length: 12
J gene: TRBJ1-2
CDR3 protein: CASSMAGDGYTF

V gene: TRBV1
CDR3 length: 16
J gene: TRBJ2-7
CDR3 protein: CTSSQDPLAGKREQYF

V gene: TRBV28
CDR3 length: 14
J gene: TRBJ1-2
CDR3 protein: CASSPSLGLHGYTF

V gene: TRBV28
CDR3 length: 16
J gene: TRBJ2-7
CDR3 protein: CASSLGLTGVGYEQYF

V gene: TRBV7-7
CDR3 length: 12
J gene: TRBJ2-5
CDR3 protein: CASSRGQETQYF

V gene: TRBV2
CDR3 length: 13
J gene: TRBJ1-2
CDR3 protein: CASEQGANYGYTF

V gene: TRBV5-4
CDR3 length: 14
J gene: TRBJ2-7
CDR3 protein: CASSHGGVSYEQYF

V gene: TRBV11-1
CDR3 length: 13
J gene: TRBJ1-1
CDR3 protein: CASTPKWGDGAFF

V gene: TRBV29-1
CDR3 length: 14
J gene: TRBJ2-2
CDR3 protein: CSVEKGAKTGELFF

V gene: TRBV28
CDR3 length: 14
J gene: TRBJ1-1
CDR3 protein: CASSNSPTPGEAFF

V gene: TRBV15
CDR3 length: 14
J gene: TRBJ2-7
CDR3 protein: CATSRVEAGYEQYF

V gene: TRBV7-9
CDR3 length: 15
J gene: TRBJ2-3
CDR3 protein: CASSPGQLSTDTQYF

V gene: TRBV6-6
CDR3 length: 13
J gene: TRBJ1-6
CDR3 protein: CASRAAAHSPLHF

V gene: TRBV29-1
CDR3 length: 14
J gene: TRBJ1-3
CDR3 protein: CSAAIGQSGNTIYF

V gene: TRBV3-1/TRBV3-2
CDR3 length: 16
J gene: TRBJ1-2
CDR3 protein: CASSRETVTQGLGYTF

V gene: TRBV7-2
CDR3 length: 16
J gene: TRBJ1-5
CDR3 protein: CASSLALAGGNQPQHF

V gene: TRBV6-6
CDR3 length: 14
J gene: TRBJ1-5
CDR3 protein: CASTRRGHNQPQHF

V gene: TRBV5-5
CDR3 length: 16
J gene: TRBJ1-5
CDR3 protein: CASSWGERRLNQPQHF

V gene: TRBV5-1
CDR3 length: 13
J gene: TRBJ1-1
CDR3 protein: CASSWQGATEAFF

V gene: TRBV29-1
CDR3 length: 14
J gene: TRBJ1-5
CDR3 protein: CSVGAGNSNQPQHF

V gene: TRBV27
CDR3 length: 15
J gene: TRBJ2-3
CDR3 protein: CASSSSDRVGDTQYF

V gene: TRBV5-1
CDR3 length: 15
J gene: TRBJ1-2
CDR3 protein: CASSLAGGGDYGYTF

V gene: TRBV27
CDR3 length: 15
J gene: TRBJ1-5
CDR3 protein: CASSLSGLGNQPQHF

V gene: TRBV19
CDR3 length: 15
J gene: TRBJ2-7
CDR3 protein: CASSIAGPGEAEQYF

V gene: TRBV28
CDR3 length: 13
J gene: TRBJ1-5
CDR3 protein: CASSSGGPQPQHF

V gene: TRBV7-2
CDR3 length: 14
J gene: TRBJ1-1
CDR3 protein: CASSPRTGRAEAFF

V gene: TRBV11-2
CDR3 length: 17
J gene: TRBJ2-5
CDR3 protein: CASSLSGWLGPQETQYF

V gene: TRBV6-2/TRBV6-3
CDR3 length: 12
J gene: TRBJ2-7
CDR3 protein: CASSPGIYEQYF

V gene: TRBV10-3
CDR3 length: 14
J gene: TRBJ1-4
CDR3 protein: CAISDGREGEKLFF

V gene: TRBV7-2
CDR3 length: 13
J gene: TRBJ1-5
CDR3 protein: CASSLAGDQPQHF

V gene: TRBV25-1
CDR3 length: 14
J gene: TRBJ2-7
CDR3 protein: CASSANGQGYEQYF

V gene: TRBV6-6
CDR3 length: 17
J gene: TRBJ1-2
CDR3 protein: CASSPLLMRAKNHGYTF